This TCR beta chain was sequenced during a study of CXCR3-negative and CXCR3-positive naive CD8 T cells. Germline V gene data show CDR1 as LNHNV and CDR2 as YYDKDF (reference sequence). The CDR3 runs to 13 residues. Sorting was done in triplicate for each CD8+ T cell subset (about 300,000 cells each). Naivety in CD8+ T cells corresponded to a CD45RO-CCR7+CD27+CD95- phenotype. In preparing the TRB cDNA libraries, 5' RACE with UMI labels was used. From the 5' RACE reads, TCRdb lists one entry per CDR3 protein and no DNA. The sample's table shows 5,800 or so distinct CDR3 sequences. The sample consisted of naive CXCR3- CD8+ T cells from blood. Subset given: CD45RO-CCR7+CD27+CD95- naive CD8+ T cells lacking CXCR3 (TNR3-). The chain uses TRBV15 and TRBJ1-3. The source of this sequence is a human donor in good health. Some clones in this sample may be carry-over from other donors' samples. This CDR3 reads CATTGYSGNTIYF.